The 24 T cell receptor beta chains presented below share a single source sample, sequenced in a study of T cells after yellow fever vaccination. Using its own MiXCR run on the 5' RACE reads, TCRdb lists one record per CDR3 protein. Among hundreds of thousands of distinct CDR3 sequences listed, 20% to 25% were seen once. The source material was PBMCs, sampled less than 25 days after the first yellow fever vaccination. The receptor source for this set is a man between 18 and 35 years old who received the YFV17D yellow fever vaccine.

The gene calls are TRBV4-3 and TRBJ2-1; 10 bases are shared with TRBD2. The CDR3 is 16 residues long. CDR1 is LGHNA, CDR2 YSLEER, per germline. Losses at the gene ends were 3 bases for V and 4 bases for J; bases not matched to a gene: 6. The CDR3 sequence: CASSQDGLADYNEQFF. For the CDR3, the DNA is TGCGCCAGCAGCCAGGATGGACTAGCGGATTACAATGAGCAGTTCTTC.

In its sample, this clonotype was seen a few times. The chain employs TRBV15 and TRBJ2-7; D may be TRBD1 (6 bases). This CDR3 comprises 12 residues. Germline CDR1 LNHNV, CDR2 YYDKDF (reference sequence). The ends were cut back, 6 bases at V and 3 bases at J, with 9 bases in the middle. CDR3 residues: CATSIQGYEQYF. The CDR3 coding sequence is TGTGCCACCAGTATACAGGGCTACGAGCAGTACTTC.

This chain uses TRBV20-1 with TRBJ2-7; the D gene is possibly TRBD1 (5 bases). The CDR3 contains 14 residues. The germline V gene encodes CDR1 DFQATT and CDR2 SNEGSKA (reference sequence). V was pared by 8 bases and J by 3 bases, with 20 bases between. The DNA for the CDR3 is TGCAGTACACAGGCTAGGACCAATCTCTACGAGCAGTACGTC. Translated, it gives CSTQARTNLYEQYV.

The chain carries TRBV5-1 and TRBJ2-5; 8 positions agree with TRBD1. V trimming: 5 bases; J trimming: 5 bases; junction bases outside the gene matches: 14. Germline V gene data show CDR1 as SGHRS and CDR2 as YFSETQ. The CDR3 is 16 residues long. CDR3 sequence: CASSAQGAGVGETQYF. In DNA, the CDR3 is TGCGCCAGCAGTGCCCAGGGGGCAGGGGTCGGGGAGACCCAGTACTTC. The full variable domain, with the rest looked up from reference TRBV5-1 and TRBJ2-5, is KAGVTQTPRYLIKTRGQQVTLSCSPISGHRSVSWYQQTPGQGLQFLFEYFSETQRNKGNFPGRFSGRQFSNSRSEMNVSTLELGDSALYLCASSAQGAGVGETQYFGPGTRLLVL.

This clonotype was counted between two and nine times. This rearrangement joins TRBV21-1 to TRBJ1-2; the D segment call TRBD1 is taken from the table without a DNA check. TRBV21-1 has pseudogene status. CDR3 size: 16 residues. The CDR3 is CASSIKEDRPGYGYTF. Here the CDR3 DNA reads TGTGCCAGCAGCATAAAGGAGGACAGACCGGGCTATGGCTACACCTTC.

In this sample, this clonotype turned up many times. This chain uses TRBV12-3 or TRBV12-4 with TRBJ2-7, with 8 nucleotides matching TRBD1. The V and J ends lost 5 bases and 5 bases, in that order; junction bases with no gene match: 5. The CDR3 is made up of 13 amino acids. The CDR3 bases are TGTGCCAGCAGTGGACAGGGTACGGACGAGCAGTACTTC. It encodes CASSGQGTDEQYF.

The rearrangement joins TRBV21-1 to TRBJ2-7; the tabulated D call, TRBD2, remains unverified against the DNA. TRBV21-1 is deemed a pseudogene. CDR3 length: 16 amino acids. CDR3 DNA: TGTGCCAGCAGCAAAGCGGGGCTCCAGGCCCCCTACGAGCAGTACGTC. Protein sequence: CASSKAGLQAPYEQYV.

This clonotype was observed many times. This chain connects TRBV5-1 to TRBJ2-3; 7 bases map to TRBD1. The CDR3 consists of 14 residues. Germline lookup yields CDR1 SGHRS and CDR2 YFSETQ. J was trimmed by 0 bases and V by 6 bases; bases with no gene match: 4. CDR3 loop: CASNQGQSTDTQYF. The CDR3 region has the DNA TGCGCCAGCAACCAGGGACAGAGCACAGATACGCAGTATTTT. The complete variable domain, with remaining parts taken from reference TRBV5-1 and TRBJ2-3, reads KAGVTQTPRYLIKTRGQQVTLSCSPISGHRSVSWYQQTPGQGLQFLFEYFSETQRNKGNFPGRFSGRQFSNSRSEMNVSTLELGDSALYLCASNQGQSTDTQYFGPGTRLTVL.

This sequence joins TRBV5-5 and TRBJ2-7, with D perhaps matching TRBD1 (5 bases). Germline V CDR1 and CDR2: SGHKS, YYEKEE (reference sequence). Trimming removed 1 base at V and 7 bases at J, with 15 bases between. CDR3 size: 14 residues. The CDR3 bases are TGTGCCAGCAGCTTGAGCTGGACACATGAAGAGCAGTACTTC. Protein sequence: CASSLSWTHEEQYF.

The CDR3 coding sequence is TGTGCCAGCAGTTTAGGGGACAAATTCTCCTACGAGCAGTACTTC. It specifies CASSLGDKFSYEQYF. The rearrangement uses TRBV12-3 or TRBV12-4 and TRBJ2-7, with a weak D call TRBD1 (6 bases). With 1 base removed from V and 0 bases from J, the gap between germline ends came to 10 bases. The CDR3 runs to 15 residues.

The genes are TRBV2 and TRBJ2-5; the D gene is possibly TRBD1 (6 bases). Germline V CDR1 and CDR2: SNHLY, FYNNEI. This CDR3 has 12 amino acids. V dropped 7 bases and J dropped 2 bases, with 8 bases sitting between them. CDR3 coding DNA: TGTGCCAGCAACAGGGATCAAGAGACCCAGTACTTC. It specifies CASNRDQETQYF.

In this sample, this clonotype turned up many times. V usage is TRBV7-2 and J usage is TRBJ2-5; 10 nucleotides line up with TRBD2. From germline, CDR1 is SGHTA and CDR2 FQGNSA. With 5 bases clipped from V and 2 bases from J, the junction kept 5 bases outside the gene matches. CDR3 length: 15 amino acids. Here the CDR3 DNA reads TGTGCCAGCAGCGCTACTAGCGGGGTTCAAGAGACCCAGTACTTC. Amino acids: CASSATSGVQETQYF.

The rearrangement links TRBV7-2 to TRBJ1-5; D gene uncertain. The length of the CDR3 is 14 residues. Trimming took 5 bases from V and 0 from J, leaving 8 bases between them. Germline V gene lookup returns CDR1 SGHTA and CDR2 FQGNSA. Here the CDR3 DNA reads TGTGCCAGCAGCGCTACAGATAGCAATCAGCCCCAGCATTTT. It encodes CASSATDSNQPQHF.

The gene calls are TRBV2 and TRBJ1-1, with no clear D. This CDR3 region has 12 residues. Germline lookup yields CDR1 SNHLY and CDR2 FYNNEI. Trimming pared 9 bases from V and 4 bases from J, leaving 12 bases between. CDR3 nucleotide sequence: TGTGCCAGTACATCGGTGGGCACTGAAGCTTTCTTT. Encoded protein: CASTSVGTEAFF.

The chain recombines TRBV20-1 with TRBJ2-1; 9 positions agree with TRBD2. Trimming took 6 bases from V and 3 from J; bases not matched to a gene: 9. CDR1 is DFQATT and CDR2 is SNEGSKA in the germline V gene (reference sequence). The CDR3 consists of 15 residues. For the CDR3, the DNA is TGCAGTGCCAAAACAGCGGGGGGAGTCTACAATGAGCAGTTCTTC. The encoded protein is CSAKTAGGVYNEQFF.

The chain uses TRBV28 and TRBJ2-7, with 7 bases aligning to TRBD1. V lost 2 bases and J lost 6; bases outside the gene matches: 7. The germline V gene encodes CDR1 MDHEN and CDR2 SYDVKM. The CDR3 sequence is 14 residues long. The CDR3 DNA reads TGTGCCAGCAGTTTAGGTCTGACAGGGAGCGAGCAGTACGTC. It codes for CASSLGLTGSEQYV.

The chain recombines TRBV2 with TRBJ2-5; TRBD1 aligns across 10 bases. This CDR3 has 15 amino acids. With 8 bases clipped from V and 7 bases from J, the junction kept 13 bases outside the gene matches. Germline CDR1 reads SNHLY; CDR2 reads FYNNEI. This chain's CDR3 is CASHNTDRGRGTQYF. CDR3 nucleotide sequence: TGTGCCAGCCATAATACCGACAGGGGGCGGGGGACCCAGTACTTC.

This chain links TRBV10-2 with TRBJ2-7; perhaps TRBD1 as D (5 bases). From germline, CDR1 is WSHSY and CDR2 SAAADI. CDR3 length: 16 residues. V lost 3 bases and J lost 0, with 15 bases in between. The CDR3 loop reads CASSEISTARSYEQYF. For the CDR3, the DNA is TGCGCCAGCAGTGAAATTTCGACAGCCCGCTCCTACGAGCAGTACTTC.

Points on this clonotype: Being one base from a much bigger clone, this may be a read error. V and J are TRBV5-6 and TRBJ2-3; 9 nucleotides match TRBD2. The CDR3 runs to 16 residues. From germline, CDR1 is SGHDT and CDR2 YYEEEE. Trimming at V came to 6 bases and at J to 1 base, leaving 9 bases not matched to a gene. This chain's CDR3 is CASTLGERGGTDTQYF. The CDR3 coding sequence is TGTGCCAGCACCCTGGGGGAGCGGGGGGGCACAGATACGCAGTATTTT.

The chain employs TRBV2 and TRBJ2-7; possible D gene TRBD1, 5 bases. Germline V lookup: CDR1 SNHLY, CDR2 FYNNEI. Trimming took 1 base from V and 6 from J, leaving 10 bases between them. This CDR3 is 13 amino acids long. CDR3 amino acids: CASSEGQGGEQYF. The CDR3 DNA is TGTGCCAGCAGTGAAGGGCAGGGCGGCGAGCAGTACTTC.

This chain links TRBV30 with TRBJ1-1; D is unresolved. The V gene's germline CDR1 is GTSNPN and CDR2 SVGIG (reference sequence). Trimming left V 6 bases short and J 1 base short, with 6 bases between. The CDR3 is made up of 11 amino acids. This CDR3 is CACGENTEAFF. The DNA for the CDR3 is TGTGCCTGCGGAGAGAACACTGAAGCTTTCTTT.

V is TRBV12-3 or TRBV12-4 and J is TRBJ2-1, with D unresolved. The CDR3 sequence is 14 residues long. V was pared by 7 bases and J by 0 bases, with 10 bases between. The CDR3 nucleotides are TGTGCCAGCACTCCCGGGTACTCCTACAATGAGCAGTTCTTC. It codes for CASTPGYSYNEQFF.

V gene TRBV11-2 combines with J gene TRBJ2-3; TRBD2 aligns across 7 bases. Germline V gene data show CDR1 as SGHAT and CDR2 as FQNNGV. V gave up 2 bases and J gave up 4 bases; unmatched junction bases: 6. This CDR3 comprises 15 residues. The CDR3 region is CASSLTGSGADTQYF. CDR3 bases: TGTGCCAGCAGCTTAACGGGGAGCGGGGCAGATACGCAGTATTTT. Using reference TRBV11-2 and TRBJ2-3 for the parts outside the CDR3, the full variable domain is EAGVAQSPRYKIIEKRQSVAFWCNPISGHATLYWYQQILGQGPKLLIQFQNNGVVDDSQLPKDRFSAERLKGVDSTLKIQPAKLEDSAVYLCASSLTGSGADTQYFGPGTRLTVL.

This clonotype has a handful of counts. V usage is TRBV6-1 and J usage is TRBJ2-4; D perhaps matches TRBD2 (5 bases). The CDR3 has 16 amino acids. Trimming cost V 5 bases and J 8 bases, with 22 bases left between them. Germline values: CDR1 MNHNS, CDR2 SASEGT. The CDR3 DNA follows: TGTGCCAGCAGTCCCAGGTTCGTCCGCCCGAGGGACATTCAGTACTTC. It specifies CASSPRFVRPRDIQYF.